This entry is about one T cell receptor (beta chain). Its antigen remains unknown. Between the trimmed V and J ends, which lost 5 bases and 5 bases, there was a span of 19 bases. This CDR3 has 16 amino acids. The data were obtained in a study of CD8 T cells in ankylosing spondylitis. In making TCR beta libraries, quantitative 5'-RACE with molecular barcodes was used. One entry per CDR3 protein, called by TCRdb with MiXCR from the 5' RACE reads. This sample yields 350,000 to 450,000 distinct CDR3 sequences, of which 26% are seen a single time; roughly 1% belongs to the top ten. General study results and limits: Certain motif variants had earlier been reported in reactive arthritis synovial fluid and blood. Reports say disease-linked clones showed up significantly more in matched ankylosing spondylitis synovial fluid. What seemed typical of ankylosing spondylitis blood was a TCR beta motif built from several highly homologous variants.

What was sequenced was blood, either unsorted or a sorted T cell fraction (not recorded which). This clonotype was obtained from a male donor with ankylosing spondylitis. The J gene is TRBJ2-1, the V gene TRBV12-3 or TRBV12-4, with D possibly being TRBD2 (6 bases). CDR3 region: CASSPRTKIYNNEQFF. The CDR3 DNA is TGTGCCAGCAGTCCCCGGACTAAAATCTATAACAATGAGCAGTTCTTC.